The clone carrying this T cell receptor (beta chain) was recorded a few times. Its matching antigen is unknown. Distinct nucleotide sequences in the sample also encode this CDR3. These data belong to a study of cytomegalovirus exposure and HLA in healthy donors. The study, taken as a whole, reports: The dataset shows that most TCR sequences were rare, while some public TCRs occurred in many donors.

The germline V and J ends were trimmed by 2 bases and 5 bases, with 3 bases remaining between them. The germline CDR1 and CDR2 sequences are DFQATT and SNEGSKA (reference sequence). CDR3 length equals 10 residues. Clones were read by immunoSEQ multiplex PCR, and TCRdb kept only the in-frame ones, dropping some. Here the sample spans about 150,000 clones, 86% being singletons. The sequence came from a man aged 18 to 30 in good health and CMV-seropositive. J is TRBJ2-5 and V is TRBV20-1, with D hard to call. What was sequenced was PBMCs. CDR3 coding DNA: TGCAGTGCTAGACGGGAGACCCAGTACTTC. It codes for CSARRETQYF.